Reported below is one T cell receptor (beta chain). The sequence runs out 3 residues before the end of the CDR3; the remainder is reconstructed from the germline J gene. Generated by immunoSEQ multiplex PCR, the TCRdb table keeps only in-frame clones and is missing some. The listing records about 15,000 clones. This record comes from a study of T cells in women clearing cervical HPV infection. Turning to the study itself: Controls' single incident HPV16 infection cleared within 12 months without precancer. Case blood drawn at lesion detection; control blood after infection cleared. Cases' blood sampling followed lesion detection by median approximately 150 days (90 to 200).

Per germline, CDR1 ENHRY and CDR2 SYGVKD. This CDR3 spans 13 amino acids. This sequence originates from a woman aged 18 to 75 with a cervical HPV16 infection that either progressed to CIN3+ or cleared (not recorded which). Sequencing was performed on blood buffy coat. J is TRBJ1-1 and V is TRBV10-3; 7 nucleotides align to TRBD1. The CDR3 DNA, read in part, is TGTGCCATCAGTGATATCGAACAGGGGGAA. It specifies CAISDIEQGE. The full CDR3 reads CAISDIEQGEAFF.